A selection of T cell receptor beta chains follows, all from one sample in a study of glioma-infiltrating T cells. TCRdb re-analysed the multiplex PCR reads in MiXCR, keeping a single row per CDR3 protein. The table records about 190,000 distinct CDR3 sequences, approximately 30% of them present only once. Sequenced sample: glioma tissue, nonneoplastic brain tissue, or PBMCs (not recorded which). All receptors come from a human donor with low-grade glioma or glioblastoma, undergoing nonglioma brain surgery, or in good health (not recorded which). Both conserved end residues are part of each CDR3. Fields, in order: V gene, J gene, clone size, D gene, CDR3 protein, CDR3 DNA. The D gene is left open where the match is weak. A clone size is listed for some rows: how often the clone was seen (once, few, many), or a class if it is expanded.

V: TRBV20-1; J: TRBJ2-7; size: many; D: TRBD2; CDR3: CSASLTSGYSYEQYF; DNA: TGCAGTGCTAGTCTAACTAGCGGTTACTCCTACGAGCAGTACTTC
V: TRBV19; J: TRBJ1-2; size: many; D: .; CDR3: CASSINGRSSGYTF; DNA: TGTGCCAGTAGTATCAATGGCAGATCGAGCGGCTACACCTTC
V: TRBV10-3; J: TRBJ2-1; size: few; D: .; CDR3: CAINRTPSSYNEQFF; DNA: TGTGCCATAAACCGGACCCCTAGCTCCTACAATGAGCAGTTCTTC
V: TRBV3-1; J: TRBJ2-7; size: .; D: TRBD2; CDR3: CAGSQSLAGFRYEQYF; DNA: TGTGCCGGCAGCCAATCACTAGCGGGATTCCGCTACGAGCAGTACTTC
V: TRBV5-1; J: TRBJ2-3; size: many; D: TRBD2; CDR3: CASSPGWRLAGSTDTQYF; DNA: TGCGCCAGCAGCCCTGGTTGGAGACTAGCGGGATCCACAGATACGCAGTATTTT
V: TRBV5-4; J: TRBJ2-2; size: few; D: TRBD1; CDR3: CASSQTGSGELFF; DNA: TGTGCCAGCAGCCAGACAGGGAGCGGGGAGCTGTTTTTT
V: TRBV6-1; J: TRBJ1-5; size: many; D: .; CDR3: CASSEGQNQPQHF; DNA: TGTGCCAGCAGTGAAGGACAGAATCAGCCCCAGCATTTT
V: TRBV12-3/TRBV12-4; J: TRBJ2-1; size: .; D: TRBD1; CDR3: CASRRTGDNEQFF; DNA: TGTGCCAGCAGGAGGACAGGGGACAATGAGCAGTTCTTC
V: TRBV18; J: TRBJ2-3; size: many; D: .; CDR3: CASSPVEITDTQYF; DNA: TGTGCCAGCTCACCAGTGGAGATCACAGATACGCAGTATTTT
V: TRBV9; J: TRBJ2-3; size: .; D: .; CDR3: CASSGAQLGPSTDTQYF; DNA: TGTGCCAGCAGCGGGGCCCAACTAGGACCTAGCACAGATACGCAGTATTTT
V: TRBV28; J: TRBJ1-5; size: many; D: .; CDR3: CASKNTQNQPQHF; DNA: TGTGCCAGCAAGAACACACAGAATCAGCCCCAGCATTTT
V: TRBV27; J: TRBJ2-1; size: many; D: .; CDR3: CASSTGNEQFF; DNA: TGTGCCAGCAGTACCGGTAATGAGCAGTTCTTC
V: TRBV7-2; J: TRBJ2-2; size: many; D: TRBD2; CDR3: CASAVAGVGAGELFF; DNA: TGTGCCAGCGCCGTAGCGGGAGTAGGCGCCGGGGAGCTGTTTTTT
V: TRBV20-1; J: TRBJ1-1; size: many; D: .; CDR3: CSARATALNTEAFF; DNA: TGCAGTGCTAGAGCAACAGCATTGAACACTGAAGCTTTCTTT
V: TRBV28; J: TRBJ2-1; size: many; D: TRBD2; CDR3: CASIVAGDIGEQFF; DNA: TGTGCCAGCATAGTAGCGGGAGATATAGGTGAGCAGTTCTTC
V: TRBV7-2; J: TRBJ2-4; size: many; D: .; CDR3: CASSPRVISSLAKNIQYF; DNA: TGTGCCAGCAGCCCACGAGTCATATCGAGTCTGGCCAAAAACATTCAGTACTTC
V: TRBV27; J: TRBJ2-2; size: many; D: TRBD2; CDR3: CASSSTGGHTGELFF; DNA: TGTGCCAGCAGTTCAACGGGGGGACACACCGGGGAGCTGTTTTTT
V: TRBV19; J: TRBJ2-1; size: .; D: TRBD1; CDR3: CASSIQGAYNEQFF; DNA: TGTGCCAGTAGTATCCAGGGGGCCTACAATGAGCAGTTCTTC
V: TRBV28; J: TRBJ2-7; size: .; D: .; CDR3: CASTGGAFTCNEQYF; DNA: TGTGCCAGCACTGGGGGCGCCTTCACCTGCAATGAGCAGTACTTC
V: TRBV27; J: TRBJ2-1; size: many; D: .; CDR3: CASSWYNEQFF; DNA: TGTGCCAGCAGTTGGTACAATGAGCAGTTCTTC
V: TRBV30; J: TRBJ2-2; size: .; D: TRBD1; CDR3: CAFRDRNTGELFF; DNA: TGTGCCTTCCGGGACAGAAACACCGGGGAGCTGTTTTTT
V: TRBV9; J: TRBJ2-2; size: .; D: .; CDR3: CASSKTGTRNTGELFF; DNA: TGTGCCAGCAGTAAAACCGGGACCAGGAACACCGGGGAGCTGTTTTTT
V: TRBV20-1; J: TRBJ2-7; size: .; D: .; CDR3: CSAETDGYNVQYF; DNA: TGCAGTGCTGAAACGGACGGCTACAATGTGCAGTACTTC
V: TRBV25-1; J: TRBJ1-1; size: many; D: TRBD1; CDR3: CASKQTGRNTEAFF; DNA: TGTGCCAGCAAACAGACAGGGAGAAACACTGAAGCTTTCTTT
V: TRBV20-1; J: TRBJ1-2; size: many; D: .; CDR3: CSAIGVTNYGYTF; DNA: TGCAGTGCTATTGGGGTAACCAACTATGGCTACACCTTC
V: TRBV7-9; J: TRBJ2-1; size: many; D: .; CDR3: CASSPNPTGEVQFF; DNA: TGTGCCAGCAGCCCAAACCCAACCGGGGAGGTGCAGTTCTTC
V: TRBV7-2; J: TRBJ2-7; size: many; D: .; CDR3: CASSSQGGASVQYF; DNA: TGTGCCAGCAGCTCCCAAGGGGGTGCTTCGGTGCAGTACTTC
V: TRBV28; J: TRBJ2-3; size: .; D: .; CDR3: CASSFAAGTDTQYF; DNA: TGTGCCAGCAGCTTCGCTGCTGGCACAGATACGCAGTATTTT
V: TRBV7-2; J: TRBJ2-5; size: many; D: TRBD1; CDR3: CASSLASQGVGETQYF; DNA: TGTGCCAGCAGCTTAGCAAGTCAGGGGGTGGGAGAGACCCAGTACTTC
V: TRBV20-1; J: TRBJ2-3; size: many; D: .; CDR3: CSATIVLLLCTQYF; DNA: TGCAGTGCAACAATCGTCTTACTCCTCTGTACGCAGTATTTT
V: TRBV7-2; J: TRBJ1-2; size: many; D: TRBD1; CDR3: CASSPGQSSRFNTF; DNA: TGTGCCAGCAGCCCGGGACAGAGTTCTCGATTCAACACCTTC
V: TRBV27; J: TRBJ2-2; size: many; D: .; CDR3: CASRRSGSPGELFF; DNA: TGTGCCAGCAGAAGGTCAGGGTCCCCCGGGGAGCTGTTTTTT
V: TRBV18; J: TRBJ2-3; size: .; D: TRBD2; CDR3: CASSPRTGGDMQYF; DNA: TGTGCCAGCTCACCACGAACGGGAGGGGATATGCAGTATTTT
V: TRBV28; J: TRBJ2-7; size: many; D: .; CDR3: CATGDPPYEQYF; DNA: TGTGCCACAGGGGATCCTCCCTACGAGCAGTACTTC
V: TRBV27; J: TRBJ2-3; size: many; D: .; CDR3: CASSFWGTDTQYF; DNA: TGTGCCAGCAGTTTCTGGGGCACAGATACGCAGTATTTT
V: TRBV3-1; J: TRBJ2-3; size: many; D: .; CDR3: CASSQEALGVNTQYF; DNA: TGTGCCAGCAGCCAAGAAGCTTTGGGCGTGAATACGCAGTATTTT
V: TRBV3-1; J: TRBJ2-6; size: few; D: .; CDR3: CASTPGISGANVLTF; DNA: TGTGCCAGCACCCCGGGGATCTCTGGGGCCAACGTCCTGACTTTC
V: TRBV19; J: TRBJ2-1; size: .; D: TRBD1; CDR3: CASSILGQRSYNEQFF; DNA: TGTGCCAGTAGTATCTTGGGACAGCGCTCCTACAATGAGCAGTTCTTC
V: TRBV29-1; J: TRBJ2-1; size: .; D: .; CDR3: CSVDPSADPFNEQFF; DNA: TGCAGCGTTGACCCTAGTGCGGACCCGTTCAATGAGCAGTTCTTC
V: TRBV10-3; J: TRBJ2-7; size: many; D: .; CDR3: CAIRTQAAEHYEQYF; DNA: TGTGCCATCAGGACCCAGGCGGCCGAGCATTACGAGCAGTACTTC